One sample yielded the 16 T cell receptor beta chains listed below, sequenced in a study of beta chain features in type 1 diabetes. The sequenced template was cDNA made from the entire isolated RNA. Sequenced by immunoSEQ multiplex PCR; TCRdb stores in-frame clones only, minus some. The table includes about 620,000 clones, 15% to 18% detected once. Sequencing was done on a sample of naive CD4+ T cells from blood. The source of these receptors is a man younger than 35 in good health.

To note about this clone: Other DNA sequences in this sample translate to the same CDR3. The rearrangement joins TRBV15 to TRBJ2-7, with unresolved D. V was clipped by 3 bases and J by 4 bases, with 7 bases between them. CDR3 length: 12 amino acids. Germline CDR1 is LNHNV and CDR2 is YYDKDF (reference sequence). CDR3 DNA sequence: TGTGCCACCAGCAGGGGCAGTTACGAGCAGTACTTC. Protein: CATSRGSYEQYF.

CDR3 bases: TGTGCCAGCAGTGGGTCGGCCGTCACCAAAGAGACCCAGTACTTC. Its translation is CASSGSAVTKETQYF. The chain is built from TRBV25-1 and TRBJ2-5; D ambiguous. The CDR3 is 15 residues long. V lost 4 bases, J lost 3 bases, and 15 bases lay in between. CDR1 MGHDK and CDR2 SYGVNS come from the germline V gene.

The J gene is TRBJ2-7, the V gene TRBV18; D might be TRBD2 (6 bases). Germline assignment: CDR1 KGHSH and CDR2 LQKENI. Trimming shortened V by 2 bases and J by 6 bases, and 17 bases separated the two germline ends. The CDR3 runs to 15 residues. CDR3 in DNA: TGTGCCAGCTCACCAGGGGACTGGCCCCCCCGCGAGCAGTACTTC. Translating gives CASSPGDWPPREQYF.

The rearrangement links TRBV30 to TRBJ2-7; 9 bases fit TRBD1. The ends lost 3 bases at V and 3 bases at J; junction bases unmatched: 6. CDR1 GTSNPN and CDR2 SVGIG come from the germline V gene (reference sequence). The CDR3 is made up of 14 amino acids. For the CDR3, the DNA is TGTGCCTGGAGAAGACAGGGGGACTTCTACGAGCAGTACTTC. Translated: CAWRRQGDFYEQYF. The full variable domain, completed using reference TRBV30 and TRBJ2-7, is SQTIHQWPATLVQPVGSPLSLECTVEGTSNPNLYWYRQAAGRGLQLLFYSVGIGQISSEVPQNLSASRPQDRQFILSSKKLLLSDSGFYLCAWRRQGDFYEQYFGPGTRLTVT.

In this sample, this clone turned up a few times. The rearrangement uses TRBV4-3 and TRBJ2-4; tentatively, D is TRBD1 or TRBD2 (7 bases each). From germline, CDR1 is LGHNA and CDR2 YSLEER. CDR3 size: 18 residues. The V and J ends lost 3 bases and 0 bases respectively, with 18 bases between them. The CDR3 is CASSHPPGGDRAKNIQYF. As DNA, the CDR3 is TGCGCCAGCAGCCATCCACCAGGGGGGGATAGAGCCAAAAACATTCAGTACTTC.

The rearrangement uses TRBV18 and TRBJ2-7; no definite D call. The V and J ends lost 0 bases and 4 bases respectively, with 7 bases between them. Looked up from germline, CDR1 is KGHSH and CDR2 is LQKENI. This CDR3 has 13 amino acids. This CDR3 is CASSPPRMYEQYF. Written as DNA, the CDR3 is TGTGCCAGCTCACCACCCCGGATGTACGAGCAGTACTTC.

The chain is built from TRBV7-3 and TRBJ1-1; the D is unclear. V shed 3 bases and J shed 1 base, with 9 bases lying between them. CDR1 is SGHTA and CDR2 is FQGTGA in the germline V gene. The CDR3 consists of 14 residues. The DNA of the CDR3 is TGTGCCAGCAGCTTCGACGCTACGAACACTGAAGCTTTCTTT. Residues: CASSFDATNTEAFF.

The rearrangement links TRBV7-9 to TRBJ1-2, with TRBD1 matching over 8 bases. The CDR3 sequence is 16 residues long. With 10 bases clipped from V and 3 bases from J, the junction kept 16 bases outside the gene matches. The germline V gene has CDR1 SEHNR and CDR2 FQNEAQ (reference sequence). The CDR3 region is CAIEGGSGGGYYGYTF. The CDR3 nucleotides are TGTGCCATCGAGGGTGGATCAGGGGGCGGTTACTATGGCTACACCTTC. The variable domain in full, with the rest retrieved from reference TRBV7-9 and TRBJ1-2, is DTGVSQNPRHKITKRGQNVTFRCDPISEHNRLYWYRQTLGQGPEFLTYFQNEAQLEKSRLLSDRFSAERPKGSFSTLEIQRTEQGDSAMYLCAIEGGSGGGYYGYTFGSGTRLTVV.

The chain recombines TRBV5-6 with TRBJ2-1, with D tentatively TRBD1 (6 bases). The CDR3 has 16 residues. V lost 6 bases and J lost 2, with 18 bases in between. The germline V gene has CDR1 SGHDT and CDR2 YYEEEE. This CDR3 reads CASILYNRATYNEQFF. The CDR3 DNA follows: TGTGCCAGCATCTTATATAACAGGGCGACCTACAATGAGCAGTTCTTC. Based on the CDR3 plus reference TRBV5-6 and TRBJ2-1, the full variable domain is DAGVTQSPTHLIKTRGQQVTLRCSPKSGHDTVSWYQQALGQGPQFIFQYYEEEERQRGNFPDRFSGHQFPNYSSELNVNALLLGDSALYLCASILYNRATYNEQFFGPGTRLTVL.

This clone has more than one count but fewer than ten. This rearrangement joins TRBV4-1 to TRBJ2-4, with D perhaps matching TRBD2 (5 bases). V was trimmed by 0 bases and J by 0 bases, leaving 6 bases between them. CDR3 size: 15 residues. Per the germline V gene, CDR1 is MGHRA and CDR2 is YSYEKL. This CDR3 is CASSQDEGAKNIQYF. CDR3 sequence (DNA): TGCGCCAGCAGCCAAGATGAGGGAGCCAAAAACATTCAGTACTTC.

The chain links TRBV4-3 to TRBJ2-2, with unresolved D. V gave up 4 bases and J gave up 1 base, with 10 bases separating them. The CDR3 spans 15 residues. Germline loops: CDR1 LGHNA, CDR2 YSLEER. DNA of the CDR3: TGCGCCAGCAGCCTCAGGAAGGGGAACACCGGGGAGCTGTTTTTT. The encoded protein is CASSLRKGNTGELFF.

The rearrangement links TRBV10-3 to TRBJ2-2; the match to TRBD1 covers 8 bases. This CDR3 has 16 amino acids. Per the germline V gene, CDR1 is ENHRY and CDR2 is SYGVKD. J lost 0 bases, V lost 4 bases, and 4 bases had no gene match. The CDR3 sequence is CAISATGVTNTGELFF. The CDR3 nucleotides are TGTGCCATCAGTGCGACAGGGGTTACGAACACCGGGGAGCTGTTTTTT.

The chain uses TRBV9 and TRBJ1-3; D gene unclear. The V end lost 4 bases, the J end lost 0 bases, and 14 bases lay between the germline ends. The CDR3 totals 16 residues. Germline V gives CDR1 SGDLS, CDR2 YYNGEE. CDR3 in DNA: TGTGCCAGCAGCCCGCAGACTGCACTCTCTGGAAACACCATATATTTT. This sequence encodes CASSPQTALSGNTIYF.

This clone was observed a handful of times. The V gene is TRBV5-1, the J gene TRBJ2-3; 10 nucleotides match TRBD1. Germline V lookup: CDR1 SGHRS, CDR2 YFSETQ. This CDR3 comprises 15 residues. V shed 0 bases, J shed 6 bases, and the junction held 4 bases outside the gene matches. The CDR3 is CASSLETGGGDTQYF. As DNA, the CDR3 is TGCGCCAGCAGCTTGGAGACAGGGGGCGGCGATACGCAGTATTTT.

This clone was found a few times. J is TRBJ2-3 and V is TRBV9; possibly TRBD2 for D (7 bases). In germline, CDR1 is SGDLS, CDR2 YYNGEE. This CDR3 region has 14 residues. Trimming took off 2 bases at V and 6 bases at J, with 13 bases between the two ends. CDR3 protein: CASSVARGADTQYF. For the CDR3, the DNA is TGTGCCAGCAGCGTGGCCCGGGGGGCGGATACGCAGTATTTT.

This clone turned up a few times. V usage is TRBV4-3 and J usage is TRBJ2-3; D is uncertain. The CDR3 loop spans 13 amino acids. The ends were cut back, 1 base at V and 7 bases at J, with 9 bases in the middle. The germline V gene encodes CDR1 LGHNA and CDR2 YSLEER. CDR3 residues: CASSQGVTNTQYF. The DNA of the CDR3 is TGCGCCAGCAGCCAAGGGGTCACGAATACGCAGTATTTT.